This T cell receptor beta chain was retrieved from a study of T cells in Graves' hyperthyroidism and ophthalmopathy. An approximately 10 ml volume of fresh peripheral blood provided the PBMCs. Amplified TCR beta CDR3 regions derived from RNA transcripts. An initial round of RT-PCR targeting the TCR CDR3 relied on the HTBI primer set. From the multiplex PCR reads, TCRdb called clonotypes with MiXCR, one entry per CDR3 protein. This table has about 520,000 distinct CDR3 sequences, approximately 24% appearing once. V was cut by 2 bases and J by 0 bases, with 8 bases left in between. The CDR3 runs 14 residues. The germline V gene has CDR1 SGHAT and CDR2 FQDESV (reference sequence).

This sequence was found in a woman in her 30s with Graves' ophthalmopathy. The rearrangement links TRBV11-1 to TRBJ2-7; D call uncertain. What was sequenced was blood. CDR3: CASSLRPYSYEQYF. For the CDR3, the DNA is TGTGCCAGCAGCTTACGCCCATACTCCTACGAGCAGTACTTC.